The next 20 T cell receptor beta chains were all read from a single sample in a study of T cells after yellow fever vaccination. TCRdb analysed the 5' RACE reads with MiXCR anew, one entry per CDR3 protein. This sample yields approximately 350,000 distinct CDR3 sequences, of which approximately 10% are seen a single time; more than 15% belongs to the top ten. The sample in question was PBMCs, obtained on the day of the first yellow fever vaccination. These receptors came from a man between 18 and 29 years old who received the YFV17D yellow fever vaccine.

The V and J genes are TRBV12-3 or TRBV12-4 and TRBJ1-1; D remains unclear. The CDR3 extends over 14 amino acids. Trimming cost V 4 bases and J 0 bases, with 9 bases left between them. The CDR3 nucleotides are TGTGCCAGCAGTTCTCGGACGGTGAACACTGAAGCTTTCTTT. It encodes CASSSRTVNTEAFF.

The gene calls are TRBV29-1 and TRBJ1-4; possibly TRBD1 for D (5 bases). The germline V gene encodes CDR1 SQVTM and CDR2 ANQGSEA. This CDR3 is built from 13 residues. Deletions cut 1 base from V and 5 bases from J, with 8 bases between. The chain's CDR3 is CSVEAGLNEKLFF. In DNA form, the CDR3 reads TGCAGCGTTGAAGCGGGACTGAATGAAAAACTGTTTTTT.

This chain connects TRBV7-9 to TRBJ2-5, with 10 nucleotides matching TRBD1. The V gene end was trimmed by 4 bases and the J gene end by 5 bases; junction bases not matched to a gene: 10. Germline-derived CDR1 and CDR2 are SEHNR and FQNEAQ (reference sequence). The CDR3 runs 16 residues. The CDR3 protein is CASSSETGGVLETQYF. The CDR3 bases are TGTGCCAGCAGCTCGGAGACAGGGGGCGTGTTGGAGACCCAGTACTTC.

This clonotype was seen more than once but under ten times. V gene TRBV7-2 combines with J gene TRBJ2-2; tentative D call: TRBD2 (5 bases). The germline V and J ends were trimmed by 5 bases and 7 bases, with 20 bases remaining between them. This CDR3 contains 16 residues. Germline CDR1 SGHTA, CDR2 FQGNSA. The DNA of the CDR3 is TGTGCCAGCAGCCCGGGAACTTTGCGTGGGTTCGGGGAGCTGTTTTTT. This gives the protein CASSPGTLRGFGELFF. The full variable domain, its missing parts supplied by reference TRBV7-2 and TRBJ2-2, is GAGVSQSPSNKVTEKGKDVELRCDPISGHTALYWYRQSLGQGLEFLIYFQGNSAPDKSGLPSDRFSAERTGGSVSTLTIQRTQQEDSAVYLCASSPGTLRGFGELFFGEGSRLTVL.

The CDR3 protein is CARSPGLVCFEFF. Written as DNA, the CDR3 is TGTGCCAGGAGCCCGGGACTCGTCTGCTTTGAGTTCTTC. V usage is TRBV5-6 and J usage is TRBJ2-1; maybe TRBD2 (6 bases). V was cut by 8 bases and J by 14 bases, with 23 bases left in between. Germline V CDR1 and CDR2: SGHDT, YYEEEE. CDR3 length: 13 amino acids.

This clonotype was picked up many times. The junction departs from germline at one end; a sequencing error may be responsible. The J gene is TRBJ1-5, the V gene TRBV20-1, with D possibly TRBD1 on 6 matching bases. The length of the CDR3 is 15 residues. CDR1 and CDR2 (germline): DFQATT, SNEGSKA (reference sequence). The CDR3: CSAREGETANQPQHF. Here the CDR3 DNA reads TGCAGTGCCAGAGAGGGGGAGACCGCTAATCAGCCCCAGCATTTT.

This chain uses TRBV4-1 with TRBJ2-7, with 8 bases identical to TRBD1. The V gene end was trimmed by 2 bases and the J gene end by 0 bases; junction bases not matched to a gene: 6. The CDR3 totals 16 residues. Germline CDR1 and CDR2: MGHRA and YSYEKL. The CDR3 loop is CASSQYRGISSYEQYF. CDR3 nucleotides: TGCGCCAGCAGCCAATACAGGGGGATCAGCTCCTACGAGCAGTACTTC.

This clonotype has just a few counts. CDR3 amino acids: CASSLQGTGGYTF. The CDR3 DNA sequence: TGTGCCAGCAGCTTACAGGGGACCGGGGGCTACACCTTC. The rearrangement uses TRBV11-2 and TRBJ1-2, with a tentative D call TRBD1 (6 bases). Germline V gene data show CDR1 as SGHAT and CDR2 as FQNNGV. The CDR3 is 13 amino acids. The germline V and J ends were trimmed by 2 bases and 8 bases, with 12 bases remaining between them.

This clonotype was found many times. This chain connects TRBV12-3 or TRBV12-4 to TRBJ2-3; maybe TRBD2 (5 bases). CDR3 length: 14 residues. Trimming took 7 bases from V and 1 from J, leaving 12 bases between them. CDR3 DNA: TGTGCCAGCACCGGCTGGCGGGGCACAGATACGCAGTATTTT. Translating it yields CASTGWRGTDTQYF.

The chain has TRBV7-9 and TRBJ2-7, with no clear D. The V end lost 6 bases, the J end lost 5 bases, and 14 bases lay between the germline ends. Germline CDR1 and CDR2: SEHNR and FQNEAQ (reference sequence). The CDR3 has 13 amino acids. CDR3: CASRPFSGDEQYF. In DNA, the CDR3 is TGTGCCAGCAGGCCCTTCTCTGGGGACGAGCAGTACTTC.

The CDR3 region has the DNA TGTGCCAGCAGCCAAGGGGGACGGGAAAACATTCAGTACTTC. Translated, it gives CASSQGGRENIQYF. The gene calls are TRBV3-1 and TRBJ2-4; D may correspond to TRBD1 or TRBD2 (5 bases each). V was cut by 1 base and J by 5 bases, with 9 bases left in between. CDR1 is LGHDT, CDR2 YNNKEL, per germline (reference sequence). This CDR3 is built from 14 residues.

This clonotype was counted at least ten times. The chain joins TRBV5-5 to TRBJ2-4; no clear D. Germline values: CDR1 SGHKS, CDR2 YYEKEE (reference sequence). This CDR3 has 14 amino acids. V was shortened by 0 bases and J by 10 bases, with 14 bases between the two germline ends. In DNA form, the CDR3 reads TGTGCCAGCAGCTTGGATGACAATGGAAGGATTCAGTACTTC. It translates to CASSLDDNGRIQYF.

The V and J genes are TRBV28 and TRBJ1-5; a possible D gene is TRBD1 (6 bases). This CDR3 is 14 amino acids long. Germline V gene data show CDR1 as MDHEN and CDR2 as SYDVKM. V lost 6 bases and J lost 0, with 9 bases in between. DNA for the CDR3: TGTGCCAGCAGCGGGGGCGGTAGCAATCAGCCCCAGCATTTT. Amino acids: CASSGGGSNQPQHF.

Many counts were recorded for this clonotype. The genes are TRBV5-5 and TRBJ2-7, with D perhaps TRBD1 or TRBD2 (5 bases each). The CDR3 covers 14 residues. V gave up 1 base and J gave up 1 base, with 9 bases separating them. The germline V gene encodes CDR1 SGHKS and CDR2 YYEKEE (reference sequence). CDR3 sequence: CASSLPGSSYEQYV. In DNA, the CDR3 is TGTGCCAGCAGCTTGCCAGGGAGTTCCTACGAGCAGTACGTC.

This clonotype was observed a few times. The rearrangement joins TRBV20-1 to TRBJ1-1; no clear D gene. Germline V gene lookup returns CDR1 DFQATT and CDR2 SNEGSKA (reference sequence). The CDR3 contains 12 residues. Deletions cut 0 bases from V and 3 bases from J, with 5 bases between. The CDR3 reads CSARESDTEAFF. Written as DNA, the CDR3 is TGCAGTGCTAGAGAGTCAGACACTGAAGCTTTCTTT.

This chain's CDR3 is CASGTGIGNEQFF. In DNA form, the CDR3 reads TGTGCCAGCGGGACAGGGATAGGCAATGAGCAGTTCTTC. The chain combines TRBV6-1 with TRBJ2-1; 9 nucleotides line up with TRBD1. After removal of 8 bases from V and 6 bases from J, the junction contained 5 bases not matched to a gene. The germline CDR1 and CDR2 sequences are MNHNS and SASEGT. The CDR3 runs to 13 residues.

The chain is built from TRBV12-3 or TRBV12-4 and TRBJ2-5; weak D call: TRBD2 (5 bases). V was trimmed by 4 bases and J by 4 bases, leaving 13 bases between them. The CDR3 has 14 amino acids. CDR3 in amino acids: CASSYRGSRETQYF. As DNA, the CDR3 is TGTGCCAGCAGTTACCGGGGATCACGAGAGACCCAGTACTTC.

The chain couples TRBV19 to TRBJ2-7; D might be TRBD1 (6 bases). The V end lost 10 bases, the J end lost 2 bases, and 12 bases lay between the germline ends. CDR1 is LNHDA, CDR2 SQIVND, per germline (reference sequence). The CDR3 runs to 12 residues. The CDR3 is CATNAGAYEQYV. CDR3 nucleotides: TGTGCCACTAACGCAGGGGCCTACGAGCAGTACGTC.

This rearrangement joins TRBV5-4 to TRBJ2-5; 9 bases line up with TRBD2. Trimming removed 4 bases from V and 4 bases from J; junction bases left unmatched: 5. Germline values: CDR1 SGHNT, CDR2 YYREEE (reference sequence). This CDR3 region has 14 residues. The CDR3 DNA is TGTGCCAGCAGCCCTCCGGGACTAGCAGAGACCCAGTACTTC. This translates into CASSPPGLAETQYF.

This chain joins TRBV6-2 or TRBV6-3 and TRBJ2-2; 7 bases are shared with TRBD1. CDR1 and CDR2 from the germline V gene are MNHEY and SVGEGT. The CDR3 is made up of 14 amino acids. Unmatched junction bases numbered 8, after V lost 7 bases and J lost 6 bases. The CDR3 coding sequence is TGTGCCAGCAAGTGGGACAGAGGAGCCGGGGAGCTGTTTTTT. Encoded protein: CASKWDRGAGELFF.